This TCR beta chain was recorded in a study of blood T cell repertoires in COVID-19. Across the whole study: Samples of COVID-19 (acute and convalescent) were obtained from the United States, Italy and Spain.

Trimming removed 6 bases at V and 5 bases at J, with 14 bases between. The length of the CDR3 is 13 residues. Seattle patients were enrolled while actively infected and followed longitudinally. Clones were read by immunoSEQ multiplex PCR, and TCRdb kept only the in-frame ones, dropping some. The sample has around 480,000 clones, about 91% seen once. The receptor's source is a woman aged 45 to 65 with COVID-19, enrolled during active disease. The specimen was peripheral blood. The chain uses TRBV12-3 or TRBV12-4 and TRBJ2-7; D possibly corresponds to TRBD1 (5 bases). The CDR3 region is CASRHTGIDEQYF. The CDR3 bases are TGTGCCAGCAGACATACAGGTATCGACGAGCAGTACTTC.